The 2 T cell receptor beta chains presented below share a single source sample, sequenced in a study of blood T cell repertoires in COVID-19. Measured with immunoSEQ multiplex PCR; TCRdb has only the in-frame clones, and not every one. The sample has about 100,000 clones; around 80% are singletons. The sample comprised peripheral blood. These TCRs come from an older man with acute or convalescent COVID-19.

V usage is TRBV19 and J usage is TRBJ1-2; D call uncertain. V gave up 4 bases and J gave up 8 bases, with 11 bases separating them. Germline V lookup: CDR1 LNHDA, CDR2 SQIVND (reference sequence). This CDR3 comprises 12 residues. The CDR3 DNA sequence: TGTGCCAGTAGTAACATTGCGGGCGGCTACACCTTC. Translation: CASSNIAGGYTF.

The rearrangement links TRBV18 to TRBJ1-2; D is uncertain. Germline V CDR1 and CDR2: KGHSH, LQKENI. The CDR3 is made up of 12 amino acids. V dropped 5 bases and J dropped 8 bases, with 12 bases sitting between them. CDR3 loop: CASSTTDRGYTF. The CDR3, as DNA: TGTGCCAGCTCAACCACAGATCGCGGCTACACCTTC. The whole variable domain, filled in from reference TRBV18 and TRBJ1-2, reads NAGVMQNPRHLVRRRGQEARLRCSPMKGHSHVYWYRQLPEEGLKFMVYLQKENIIDESGMPKERFSAEFPKEGPSILRIQQVVRGDSAAYFCASSTTDRGYTFGSGTRLTVV.